These 30 T cell receptor beta chains originate from one sample sequenced in a study of vaccination and CD4 T cells after COVID-19. Treatment here: roughly 10-day PBMC culture with coronavirus spike peptide pools or control peptides (ViraFEST assay). Sequencing of the DNA from cultured CD4+ T cells was carried out with the Oncomine TCR Beta short-read assay. TCRdb ran MiXCR on the PCR reads and lists one entry per CDR3 protein. The sample shows under 25,000 distinct CDR3 sequences, about three quarters of them seen only once. Their cognate antigens are unknown. The specimen comprised CD4+ T cells from blood, cultured in vitro, sampled after SARS-CoV-2 vaccination. Source of these receptors: a human donor who received a COVID-19 vaccine.

The chain has TRBV2 and TRBJ1-1, with no clear D. Deletions cut 3 bases from V and 1 base from J, with 9 bases between. Per germline, CDR1 SNHLY and CDR2 FYNNEI. The CDR3 is 14 amino acids. DNA of the CDR3: TGTGCCAGCAGTGACGGCCTAGGGAACACTGAAGCTTTCTTT. This gives the protein CASSDGLGNTEAFF.

V gene TRBV20-1 combines with J gene TRBJ2-5; 7 bases are shared with TRBD2. The V segment lost 5 bases and the J segment 0 bases; nucleotides outside the gene matches: 9. The germline CDR1 and CDR2 sequences are DFQATT and SNEGSKA (reference sequence). The CDR3 has 15 amino acids. Written as DNA, the CDR3 is TGCAGTGCTGATCCCCTGCGGGGGAACCAAGAGACCCAGTACTTC. The encoded protein is CSADPLRGNQETQYF.

This clonotype was detected only once. The rearrangement links TRBV10-3 to TRBJ2-7, with TRBD2 matching over 9 bases. V was clipped by 3 bases and J by 0 bases; unmatched bases: 0. Germline CDR1 is ENHRY and CDR2 is SYGVKD. This CDR3 comprises 14 residues. The CDR3 loop is CAISDSGGSYEQYF. CDR3 nucleotide sequence: TGTGCCATCAGTGATAGCGGGGGCTCCTACGAGCAGTACTTC.

The chain recombines TRBV27 with TRBJ2-7; 8 positions agree with TRBD2. Germline CDR1 MNHEY, CDR2 SMNVEV (reference sequence). The CDR3 totals 14 residues. J lost 4 bases, V lost 5 bases, and 7 bases had no gene match. DNA for the CDR3: TGTGCCAGCAGTCCCCGGGGGGGATCGTACGAGCAGTACTTC. Its protein product is CASSPRGGSYEQYF.

The rearrangement joins TRBV27 to TRBJ1-2, with D hard to call. The V gene lost 3 bases and the J gene lost 0 bases, with 11 bases spanning the gap. Germline CDR1 and CDR2: MNHEY and SMNVEV (reference sequence). There are 15 residues in the CDR3. The CDR3 DNA sequence: TGTGCCAGCAGTTTTAAGGCAGCATCTAACTATGGCTACACCTTC. This codes for CASSFKAASNYGYTF.

The rearrangement uses TRBV2 and TRBJ1-6; no definite D call. With 4 bases removed from V and 10 bases from J, the gap between germline ends came to 17 bases. Germline V CDR1 and CDR2: SNHLY, FYNNEI. The CDR3 has 15 residues. CDR3 residues: CASSVRPGSGSPLHF. In DNA form, the CDR3 reads TGTGCCAGCAGTGTTCGACCGGGGAGCGGCTCACCCCTCCACTTT.

V is TRBV20-1 and J is TRBJ1-2, with 8 positions matching TRBD1. Germline values: CDR1 DFQATT, CDR2 SNEGSKA (reference sequence). This CDR3 is built from 12 residues. The V gene end was trimmed by 6 bases and the J gene end by 5 bases; junction bases not matched to a gene: 5. The CDR3 loop is CSALDRVYGYTF. The CDR3 nucleotides read TGCAGTGCGCTGGACAGGGTTTATGGCTACACCTTC.

The chain has TRBV15 and TRBJ1-2, with TRBD1 matching over 7 bases. The CDR3 sequence is 15 residues long. J was trimmed by 4 bases and V by 0 bases; bases with no gene match: 5. CDR1 and CDR2 from the germline V gene are LNHNV and YYDKDF (reference sequence). The chain's CDR3 is CATSREGGGSYGYTF. CDR3 DNA sequence: TGTGCCACCAGCAGAGAAGGGGGCGGTAGCTATGGCTACACCTTC.

This clonotype has a single count. The gene calls are TRBV6-1 and TRBJ1-4; D ambiguous. Trimming took 6 bases from V and 0 from J, leaving 11 bases between them. The CDR3 contains 15 residues. Per the germline V gene, CDR1 is MNHNS and CDR2 is SASEGT. The CDR3: CASRDLVATNEKLFF. The CDR3 region has the DNA TGTGCCAGCAGGGATCTCGTTGCAACTAATGAAAAACTGTTTTTT.

The J gene is TRBJ1-2, the V gene TRBV20-1, with 7 bases fitting TRBD1. Germline V gene lookup returns CDR1 DFQATT and CDR2 SNEGSKA (reference sequence). This CDR3 spans 12 amino acids. V lost 1 base to trimming and J lost 7 bases; unmatched junction nucleotides: 3. The CDR3 DNA is TGCAGTGCTAGAGGACAGGGAGGTGGCTACACCTTC. Translation: CSARGQGGGYTF.

The chain has TRBV20-1 and TRBJ2-2, with 7 bases identical to TRBD1. The CDR3 is 16 amino acids. After removal of 3 bases from V and 2 bases from J, the junction contained 9 bases not matched to a gene. Per germline, CDR1 DFQATT and CDR2 SNEGSKA (reference sequence). The CDR3 coding sequence is TGCAGTGCTAGGGAGAGTGGGACAGACAACACCGGGGAGCTGTTTTTT. Encoded protein: CSARESGTDNTGELFF.

CDR3 residues: CASSFRQNSYNEQFF. The CDR3 DNA sequence: TGTGCCAGCAGTTTCAGGCAGAACTCCTACAATGAGCAGTTCTTC. This chain joins TRBV12-3 or TRBV12-4 and TRBJ2-1; no clear D. V was cut by 3 bases and J by 0 bases, with 9 bases left in between. The CDR3 consists of 15 residues.

This clonotype was seen more than once but under ten times. The junction differs from germline at one of its ends, possibly a read error. The chain links TRBV20-1 to TRBJ1-2; 9 nucleotides line up with TRBD1. This CDR3 has 17 residues. Germline V gene sequence: CDR1 DFQATT, CDR2 SNEGSKA (reference sequence). Written as DNA, the CDR3 is TGCAGTGCCAGAGGGTCAGGGACAGGGATGGGAATACGCGGCTACACCTTC. It codes for CSARGSGTGMGIRGYTF.

V gene TRBV27 combines with J gene TRBJ1-4; the D gene is possibly TRBD1 (6 bases). V lost 4 bases and J 1 base, leaving 13 bases between the germline ends. From germline, CDR1 is MNHEY and CDR2 SMNVEV (reference sequence). The CDR3 has 16 residues. The CDR3 DNA reads TGTGCCAGCAGTTCCGACAGGCGGGGAACTAATGAAAAACTGTTTTTT. Translating gives CASSSDRRGTNEKLFF.

This clonotype was detected only a few times. The chain uses TRBV7-9 and TRBJ1-6, with 11 bases lining up with TRBD1. Germline V CDR1 and CDR2: SEHNR, FQNEAQ (reference sequence). The CDR3 spans 17 residues. Unmatched junction bases numbered 5, after V lost 0 bases and J lost 7 bases. This chain's CDR3 is CASSLAGTGGWNSPLHF. The CDR3 DNA reads TGTGCCAGCAGCTTAGCCGGGACAGGGGGGTGGAATTCACCCCTCCACTTT. The full variable domain, completed using reference TRBV7-9 and TRBJ1-6, is DTGVSQNPRHKITKRGQNVTFRCDPISEHNRLYWYRQTLGQGPEFLTYFQNEAQLEKSRLLSDRFSAERPKGSFSTLEIQRTEQGDSAMYLCASSLAGTGGWNSPLHFGNGTRLTVT.

This rearrangement joins TRBV19 to TRBJ1-6, with 7 bases matching TRBD1. Germline-derived CDR1 and CDR2 are LNHDA and SQIVND (reference sequence). The length of the CDR3 is 13 residues. Losses at the gene ends were 9 bases for V and 6 bases for J; bases not matched to a gene: 5. This CDR3 reads CASGTELNSPLHF. CDR3 nucleotides: TGTGCCAGCGGGACAGAGCTTAATTCACCCCTCCACTTT.

The chain uses TRBV24-1 and TRBJ1-5; the D gene is possibly TRBD1 (5 bases). Trimming shortened V by 6 bases and J by 2 bases, and 10 bases separated the two germline ends. CDR3 length equals 14 residues. In germline, CDR1 is KGHDR, CDR2 SFDVKD. CDR3 DNA sequence: TGTGCCACCAGTCACGGACACGGCAATCAGCCCCAGCATTTT. Translated: CATSHGHGNQPQHF.

This chain links TRBV12-5 with TRBJ1-1; perhaps TRBD1 as D (5 bases). The CDR3 extends over 13 amino acids. Per the germline V gene, CDR1 is LGHNT and CDR2 is FRNRAP. V was cut by 0 bases and J by 6 bases, with 8 bases left in between. CDR3 residues: CASGLVQAAEAFF. Here the CDR3 DNA reads TGTGCTAGTGGTTTGGTACAGGCTGCTGAAGCTTTCTTT. Complete variable domain (other parts from reference TRBV12-5 and TRBJ1-1): DARVTQTPRHKVTEMGQEVTMRCQPILGHNTVFWYRQTMMQGLELLAYFRNRAPLDDSGMPKDRFSAEMPDATLATLKIQPSEPRDSAVYFCASGLVQAAEAFFGQGTRLTVV.

The sample holds one count of this clonotype. This chain connects TRBV6-1 to TRBJ2-7, with no clear D. The CDR3 covers 11 residues. Trimming pared 9 bases from V and 6 bases from J, leaving 12 bases between. Germline assignment: CDR1 MNHNS and CDR2 SASEGT. The CDR3 sequence: CASSEAVEQYF. The CDR3, as DNA: TGTGCCAGTTCCGAAGCCGTCGAGCAGTACTTC.

The chain couples TRBV30 to TRBJ1-5, with 7 bases aligning to TRBD1. The V and J ends lost 4 bases and 6 bases, in that order; junction bases with no gene match: 12. The CDR3 has 15 amino acids. Germline CDR1 and CDR2: GTSNPN and SVGIG (reference sequence). Here the CDR3 DNA reads TGTGCCTGGAATGGGCAGGGGGGGGGAGGTCAGCCCCAGCATTTT. It yields the protein CAWNGQGGGGQPQHF.

This chain uses TRBV19 with TRBJ1-1; 9 bases match TRBD1. Germline loops: CDR1 LNHDA, CDR2 SQIVND (reference sequence). This CDR3 is 14 amino acids long. The V and J ends lost 2 bases and 6 bases, in that order; junction bases with no gene match: 4. This chain's CDR3 is CASSITRTGAEAFF. The DNA for the CDR3 is TGTGCCAGTAGTATAACCCGGACAGGGGCTGAAGCTTTCTTT.

This clonotype showed up just once. The chain's CDR3 is CAWKGRGPNTGELFF. In DNA form, the CDR3 reads TGTGCCTGGAAAGGGCGGGGCCCGAACACCGGGGAGCTGTTTTTT. This chain uses TRBV30 with TRBJ2-2, with D tentatively TRBD2 (6 bases). Germline V gives CDR1 GTSNPN, CDR2 SVGIG (reference sequence). The CDR3 runs to 15 residues. Trimming took off 4 bases at V and 0 bases at J, with 12 bases between the two ends.

This clonotype has a handful of counts. A much larger clone sits a single nucleotide away, making a read error possible. The chain joins TRBV11-2 to TRBJ2-5; D gene unclear. Germline lookup yields CDR1 SGHAT and CDR2 FQNNGV. Trimming pared 1 base from V and 4 bases from J, leaving 1 base between. This CDR3 spans 11 amino acids. CDR3 bases: TGTGCCAGCAGCTTAGGAGAGACCCAGTACTTC. This gives the protein CASSLGETQYF.

The CDR3 region is CAWSVQGALGANVLTF. As DNA, the CDR3 is TGTGCCTGGAGTGTACAGGGGGCATTGGGGGCCAACGTCCTGACTTTC. V gene TRBV30 combines with J gene TRBJ2-6; 9 bases match TRBD1. The germline V gene encodes CDR1 GTSNPN and CDR2 SVGIG (reference sequence). This CDR3 comprises 16 residues. J gave up 4 bases and V 0 bases, and 4 bases lay outside the gene matches.

J is TRBJ1-2 and V is TRBV5-4; TRBD1 matches 12 bases. Germline CDR1 SGHNT, CDR2 YYREEE (reference sequence). J gave up 6 bases and V 4 bases, and 10 bases lay outside the gene matches. The CDR3 length is 16 residues. CDR3 coding DNA: TGTGCCAGCAGCACCCAAGCGGGACAGGGGGCGGATGGCTACACCTTC. It translates to CASSTQAGQGADGYTF.

The table lists this clonotype with a count of one. The chain recombines TRBV7-2 with TRBJ2-5; unclear D gene. Germline CDR1 reads SGHTA; CDR2 reads FQGNSA. Trimming left V 5 bases short and J 2 bases short, with 15 bases between. CDR3 length: 15 residues. The CDR3 here is CASSAGSGSQETQYF. The DNA of the CDR3 is TGTGCCAGCAGCGCCGGTTCGGGTTCACAAGAGACCCAGTACTTC.

The rearrangement links TRBV5-1 to TRBJ2-1, with 7 bases identical to TRBD1. Germline V gene data show CDR1 as SGHRS and CDR2 as YFSETQ. The V and J ends lost 4 bases and 0 bases, in that order; junction bases with no gene match: 4. This CDR3 contains 15 residues. The CDR3 reads CASSLGQASYNEQFF. CDR3 coding DNA: TGCGCCAGCAGCCTCGGACAGGCCTCCTACAATGAGCAGTTCTTC.

This chain uses TRBV11-2 with TRBJ2-5, with 8 positions matching TRBD1. The germline gives CDR1 SGHAT, CDR2 FQNNGV. Losses at the gene ends were 2 bases for V and 2 bases for J; bases not matched to a gene: 4. The CDR3 contains 15 residues. The CDR3 reads CASSLIRTGQETQYF. The CDR3 bases are TGTGCCAGCAGCTTAATACGGACAGGGCAAGAGACCCAGTACTTC.

The V call is TRBV6-1, the J call TRBJ2-3; 11 nucleotides agree with TRBD1. V was clipped by 3 bases and J by 4 bases; unmatched bases: 21. Germline values: CDR1 MNHNS, CDR2 SASEGT. The CDR3 spans 21 residues. CDR3 nucleotides: TGTGCCAGCAGTGAGATCTCGGACAGGGGGCGCTTAGTTGCCCGCCCAGATACGCAGTATTTT. This translates into CASSEISDRGRLVARPDTQYF.

V and J are TRBV27 and TRBJ2-5, with 9 bases matching TRBD2. The V and J ends lost 3 bases and 4 bases, in that order; junction bases with no gene match: 0. The CDR3 is 13 amino acids. Germline CDR1 is MNHEY and CDR2 is SMNVEV (reference sequence). The CDR3: CASSLTSGETQYF. The CDR3 bases are TGTGCCAGCAGTTTGACTAGCGGAGAGACCCAGTACTTC.